This T cell receptor beta chain was recovered during a study of blood T cell repertoires in COVID-19. Background on the study: The United States, Italy and Spain provided the acute and convalescent COVID-19 samples. Sources were T cells, B-cell-depleted T cells, or PBMCs; the material itself was cDNA or gDNA.

The V gene end was trimmed by 2 bases and the J gene end by 0 bases; junction bases not matched to a gene: 11. The CDR3 spans 18 residues. From germline, CDR1 is LGHNA and CDR2 YNFKEQ. Assay used: immunoSEQ multiplex PCR; TCRdb lists only in-frame clones, some missing. The sample holds some 150,000 clones, roughly three quarters seen once. The TCR sequence derives from a man in his fifties or sixties with active or convalescent COVID-19. Sequenced sample: peripheral blood. The chain uses TRBV4-2 and TRBJ2-7; 9 bases are shared with TRBD1. The CDR3 here is CASSQLTGGGISSYEQYF. The CDR3 DNA reads as TGTGCCAGCAGCCAACTTACAGGGGGCGGGATAAGCTCCTACGAGCAGTACTTC.